The source of this T cell receptor (beta chain) is a study of shared clonotypes between healthy human individuals. TCRdb's table, derived via immunoSEQ multiplex PCR, lists solely in-frame clones and lacks some. In the table there are roughly 590,000 clones, around 95% of which are singletons. A note on this clone: The identical CDR3 is also encoded by other nucleotide sequences in the sample.

The naive CD8 subset, CD45RO-negative cells positively selected for CCR7, excluded terminally differentiated effector memory CD45RA+ cells. The V segment lost 3 bases and the J segment 4 bases; nucleotides outside the gene matches: 3. The CDR3 contains 13 residues. CDR1 and CDR2 from the germline V gene are MNHEY and SMNVEV (reference sequence). V usage is TRBV27 and J usage is TRBJ2-7, with 7 positions matching TRBD2. This clonotype was obtained from a woman aged 25 to 39 in good health. Sequencing used naive CD8+ T cells sorted from blood. The CDR3 loop is CASSFSGGYEQYF. CDR3 DNA sequence: TGTGCCAGCAGTTTCTCGGGGGGATACGAGCAGTACTTC.